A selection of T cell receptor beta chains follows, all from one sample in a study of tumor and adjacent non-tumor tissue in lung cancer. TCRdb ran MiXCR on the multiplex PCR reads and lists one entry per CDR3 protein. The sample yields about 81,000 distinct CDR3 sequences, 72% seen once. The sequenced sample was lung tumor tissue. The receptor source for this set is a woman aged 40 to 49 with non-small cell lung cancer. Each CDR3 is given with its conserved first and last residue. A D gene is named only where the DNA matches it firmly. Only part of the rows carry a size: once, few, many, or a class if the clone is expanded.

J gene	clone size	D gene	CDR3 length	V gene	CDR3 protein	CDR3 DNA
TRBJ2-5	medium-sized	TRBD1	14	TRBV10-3	CAIRGTGEQETQYF	TGTGCCATCAGGGGGACAGGTGAACAAGAGACCCAGTACTTC
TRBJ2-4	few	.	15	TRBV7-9	CTSSPTGGTKNIQYF	TGTACCAGCAGCCCGACCGGTGGGACCAAAAACATTCAGTACTTT
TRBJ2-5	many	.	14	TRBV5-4	CASNAGAAGETQYF	TGTGCCAGCAACGCAGGGGCGGCTGGAGAGACCCAGTACTTC
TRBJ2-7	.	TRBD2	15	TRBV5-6	CTSSSRLAGEYEQYF	TGTACCAGCAGTTCTAGACTAGCGGGGGAATACGAGCAGTACTTC
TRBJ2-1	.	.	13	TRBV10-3	CAISGREYNEQFF	TGTGCCATCAGTGGCAGGGAATACAATGAGCAATTCTTC
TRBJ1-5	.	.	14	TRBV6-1	CATSTGISNQPQHF	TGTGCCACCTCAACAGGGATTAGCAATCAGCCCCAGCATTTT
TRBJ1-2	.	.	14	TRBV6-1	CGSSASGLLYGYTF	TGTGGCAGCAGCGCATCAGGACTGCTATATGGCTACACCTTC
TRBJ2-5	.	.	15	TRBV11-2	CARSLATRVRETQYF	TGTGCCAGGAGCCTAGCCACCAGGGTAAGGGAGACCCAGTACTTC
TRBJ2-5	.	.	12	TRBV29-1	CSVVVVQDTQYF	TGCAGCGTGGTAGTAGTCCAAGATACCCAGTACTTC
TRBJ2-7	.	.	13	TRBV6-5	CVSSLTASYEQYF	TGTGTCAGTAGTTTGACAGCTTCCTACGAGCAGTACTTC
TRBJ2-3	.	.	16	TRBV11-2	CASSLAPQGITDTQYF	TGTGCCAGCAGCTTAGCCCCCCAAGGTATCACAGATACGCAGTATTTT
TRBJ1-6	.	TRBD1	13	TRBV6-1	CARRRDRDSPLHF	TGTGCCAGGAGACGGGACAGGGATTCACCCCTCCACTTT
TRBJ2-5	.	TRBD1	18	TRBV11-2	CAGSDSRSTGTAQEIQYF	TGTGCCGGCAGTGATAGCAGATCCACCGGGACAGCTCAAGAGATCCAGTACTTC
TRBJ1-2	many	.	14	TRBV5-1	CASSLAGQDSGYTF	TGCGCCAGCAGCTTGGCCGGGCAGGACTCTGGCTACACCTTC
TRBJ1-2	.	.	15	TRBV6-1	CASSESRGKYYGYTF	TGTGCCAGCAGTGAATCGCGTGGGAAATACTATGGCTACACCTTC
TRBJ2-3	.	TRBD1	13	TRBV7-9	CARSGGSSDTQYF	TGTGCCAGATCAGGGGGCTCATCAGATACGCAGTATTTT
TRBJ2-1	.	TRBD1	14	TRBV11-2	CANSPRTGYNEELF	TGTGCCAACAGCCCGCGGACAGGATACAATGAGGAGTTATTC
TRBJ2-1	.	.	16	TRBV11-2	CVSGKTLAVLYNEQFF	TGTGTCAGCGGCAAGACACTAGCTGTACTGTACAATGAGCAGTTCTTC
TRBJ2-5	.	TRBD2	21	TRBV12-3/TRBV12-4	CASSLGWGRLAGGLPLETQYF	TGTGCCAGCAGTCTAGGATGGGGCCGACTAGCGGGGGGACTGCCCCTAGAGACCCAGTACTTC
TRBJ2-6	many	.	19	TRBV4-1	CASSQETPRVFSGANVLTF	TGCGCCAGCAGCCAAGAGACCCCGAGGGTCTTCTCCGGGGCCAACGTCCTGACTTTC
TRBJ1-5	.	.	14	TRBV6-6	CASSYGYSYQPQHF	TGTGCCAGCAGTTACGGGTACAGTTATCAGCCCCAGCATTTT
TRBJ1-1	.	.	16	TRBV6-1	CASSRSGNRTNTETFF	TGTGCCAGCAGTCGATCAGGAAATAGGACAAACACTGAAACTTTCTTT
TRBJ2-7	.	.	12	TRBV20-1	CSVRKDTGEQYF	TGCAGCGTTAGAAAGGACACGGGAGAGCAGTACTTC
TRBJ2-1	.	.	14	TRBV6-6	CAISWGGAYNEQFF	TGTGCCATCAGTTGGGGCGGGGCATACAATGAGCAGTTCTTC
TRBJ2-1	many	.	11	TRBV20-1	CSAQLSKEQFF	TGCAGTGCTCAACTTTCTAAGGAGCAGTTCTTC
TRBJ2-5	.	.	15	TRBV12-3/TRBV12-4	CARGLVHEAQETQYF	TGCGCCAGGGGATTGGTCCACGAGGCACAAGAGACCCAGTACTTC
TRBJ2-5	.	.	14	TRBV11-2	CASSSRAFQESQYF	TGTGCCAGCAGTTCCAGGGCTTTCCAAGAGTCCCAGTACTTC
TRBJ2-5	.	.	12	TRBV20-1	CSATTWKETHYF	TGCAGTGCCACGACATGGAAAGAGACCCACTACTTC
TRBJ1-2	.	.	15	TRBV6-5	CISSYGAGSDYGYTF	TGTATCAGCAGTTACGGGGCAGGGTCTGACTATGGCTACACTTTC
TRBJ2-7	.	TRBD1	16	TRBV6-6	CAGSYGGPQGAYELYF	TGTGCCGGCAGTTACGGTGGCCCCCAGGGGGCCTACGAGCTGTACTTC
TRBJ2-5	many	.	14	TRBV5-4	CASSLRVYQETQYF	TGTGCCAGCAGCTTGAGGGTCTACCAAGAGACCCAGTACTTC
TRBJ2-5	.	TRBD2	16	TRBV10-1	CGSSEPSGGTKETQYF	TGCGGCAGCAGTGAGCCTAGCGGGGGGACAAAGGAGACCCAATACTTC
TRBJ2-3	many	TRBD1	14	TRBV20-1	CSARGDRSTDTQYF	TGCAGTGCTAGGGGGGACAGATCCACAGATACGCAGTATTTT
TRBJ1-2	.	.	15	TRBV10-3	CDINEGQRTNYGYTF	TGTGACATCAATGAGGGACAACGCACCAACTATGGCTACACCTTC
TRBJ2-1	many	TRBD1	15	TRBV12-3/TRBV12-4	CASSSGTGGKNEQFF	TGTGCCAGCAGCTCCGGGACAGGGGGTAAGAATGAGCAGTTCTTC
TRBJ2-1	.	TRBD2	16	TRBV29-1	CSAEAMTSGRGGEQFF	TGCAGCGCTGAAGCAATGACTAGCGGGAGGGGCGGTGAGCAGTTTTTC
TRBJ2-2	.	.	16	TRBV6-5	CPSNRSRTANTGELFF	TGTCCCAGCAACCGCAGTCGGACAGCGAACACCGGGGAGCTGTTTTTT
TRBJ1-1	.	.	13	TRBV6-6	CTSIFRLNIETFF	TGTACCAGCATTTTCAGATTGAACATTGAAACTTTCTTT
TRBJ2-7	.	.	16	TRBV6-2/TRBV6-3	CASSPEAMELSYEGYF	TGTGCCAGCAGTCCGGAAGCGATGGAACTCTCCTATGAGGGGTACTTC
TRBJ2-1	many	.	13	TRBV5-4	CASSSVRVHEQFF	TGTGCCAGCAGCAGTGTAAGGGTCCATGAGCAGTTCTTC
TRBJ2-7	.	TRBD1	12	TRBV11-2	CDSSLEGTGLYF	TGTGATAGCAGCTTAGAGGGGACAGGGTTGTACTTC
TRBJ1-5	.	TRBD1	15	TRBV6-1	CASSARAGQGQPQHF	TGTGCCAGCAGTGCGCGTGCGGGACAGGGTCAGCCTCAGCATTTT
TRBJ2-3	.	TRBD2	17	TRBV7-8	CASSLYGLAAKTDAQYF	TGTGCCAGCAGCCTTTACGGTCTAGCGGCGAAGACAGATGCGCAGTATTTT
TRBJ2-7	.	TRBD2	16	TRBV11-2	CASSFAPPGLASEPYF	TGTGCCAGCAGCTTCGCTCCACCGGGACTAGCGAGTGAGCCGTACTTC
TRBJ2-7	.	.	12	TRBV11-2	CARSLFRYEQYF	TGTGCCAGGAGCTTATTTAGGTACGAGCAGTACTTC
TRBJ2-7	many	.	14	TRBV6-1	CASSRVRGSYEQYF	TGTGCCAGCAGTCGTGTCAGGGGTTCCTACGAGCAGTACTTC
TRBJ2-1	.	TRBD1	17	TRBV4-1	CSSSQDPDRGSYNEQFF	TGCTCCAGCAGCCAAGATCCGGACAGGGGATCCTACAATGAGCAGTTCTTC
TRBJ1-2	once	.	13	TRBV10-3	CAMSDQGYYGYTF	TGTGCCATGAGCGACCAGGGGTACTATGGCTACACCTTC
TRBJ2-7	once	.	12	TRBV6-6	CASSPWNYEQYF	TGTGCCAGCAGTCCATGGAACTACGAGCAATACTTC
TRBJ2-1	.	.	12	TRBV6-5	CASSTAYNKQFF	TGTGCCAGCAGTACCGCTTACAATAAGCAGTTCTTC
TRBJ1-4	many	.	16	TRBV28	CASSFGQGPLNEKLFF	TGTGCCAGCAGTTTCGGGCAGGGGCCCCTTAATGAAAAACTGTTTTTT